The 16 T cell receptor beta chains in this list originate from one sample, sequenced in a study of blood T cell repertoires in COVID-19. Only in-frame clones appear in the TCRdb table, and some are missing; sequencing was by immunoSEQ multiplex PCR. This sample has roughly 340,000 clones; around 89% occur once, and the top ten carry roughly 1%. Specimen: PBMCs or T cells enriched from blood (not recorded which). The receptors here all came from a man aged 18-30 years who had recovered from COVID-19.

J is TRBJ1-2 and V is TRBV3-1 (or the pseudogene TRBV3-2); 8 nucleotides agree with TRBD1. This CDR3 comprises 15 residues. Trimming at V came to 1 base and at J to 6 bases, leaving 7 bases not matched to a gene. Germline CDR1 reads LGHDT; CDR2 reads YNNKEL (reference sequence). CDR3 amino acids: CASSQGQGKWDGYTF. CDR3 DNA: TGTGCCAGCAGCCAAGGACAGGGGAAGTGGGATGGCTACACCTTC.

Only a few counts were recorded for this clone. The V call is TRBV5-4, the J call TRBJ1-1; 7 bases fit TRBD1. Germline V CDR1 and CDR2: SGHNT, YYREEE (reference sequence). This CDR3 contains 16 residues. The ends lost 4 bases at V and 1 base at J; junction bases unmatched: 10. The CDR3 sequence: CASSLSTGVRNTEAFF. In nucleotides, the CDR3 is TGTGCCAGCAGCCTATCAACAGGGGTTCGGAACACTGAAGCTTTCTTT. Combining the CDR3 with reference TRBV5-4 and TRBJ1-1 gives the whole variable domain ETGVTQSPTHLIKTRGQQVTLRCSSQSGHNTVSWYQQALGQGPQFIFQYYREEENGRGNFPPRFSGLQFPNYSSELNVNALELDDSALYLCASSLSTGVRNTEAFFGQGTRLTVV.

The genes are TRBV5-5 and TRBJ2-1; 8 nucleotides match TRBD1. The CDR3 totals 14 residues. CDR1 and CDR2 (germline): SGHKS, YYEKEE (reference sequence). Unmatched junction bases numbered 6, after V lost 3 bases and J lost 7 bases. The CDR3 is CASSSSRQGNEQFF. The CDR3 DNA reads TGTGCCAGCAGCTCCTCCCGACAGGGGAATGAGCAGTTCTTC. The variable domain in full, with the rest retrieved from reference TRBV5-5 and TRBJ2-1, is DAGVTQSPTHLIKTRGQQVTLRCSPISGHKSVSWYQQVLGQGPQFIFQYYEKEERGRGNFPDRFSARQFPNYSSELNVNALLLGDSALYLCASSSSRQGNEQFFGPGTRLTVL.

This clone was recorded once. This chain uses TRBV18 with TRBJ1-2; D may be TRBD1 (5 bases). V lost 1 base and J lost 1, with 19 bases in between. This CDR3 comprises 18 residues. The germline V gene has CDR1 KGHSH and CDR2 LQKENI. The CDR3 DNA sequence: TGTGCCAGCTCACCACGTATTTTGAAGGGGTTGAGTAACTATGGCTACACCTTC. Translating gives CASSPRILKGLSNYGYTF.

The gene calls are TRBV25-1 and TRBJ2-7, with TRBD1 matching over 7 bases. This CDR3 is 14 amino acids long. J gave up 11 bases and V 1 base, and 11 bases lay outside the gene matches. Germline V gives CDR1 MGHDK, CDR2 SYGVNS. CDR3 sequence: CASSESGWGQREYF. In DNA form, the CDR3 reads TGTGCCAGCAGTGAATCTGGGTGGGGACAGAGGGAGTACTTC.

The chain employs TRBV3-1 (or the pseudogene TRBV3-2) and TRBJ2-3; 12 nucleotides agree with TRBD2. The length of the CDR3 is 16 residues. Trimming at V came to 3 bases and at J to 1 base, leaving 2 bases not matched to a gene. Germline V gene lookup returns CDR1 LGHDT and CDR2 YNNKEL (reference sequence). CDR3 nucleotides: TGTGCCAGCAGCCACCGACTAGCGGGGGGCACAGATACGCAGTATTTT. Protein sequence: CASSHRLAGGTDTQYF.

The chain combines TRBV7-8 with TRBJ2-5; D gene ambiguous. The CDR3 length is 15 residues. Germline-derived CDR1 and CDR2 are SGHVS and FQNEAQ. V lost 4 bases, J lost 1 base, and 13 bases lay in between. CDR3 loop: CASSSPTPGQETQYF. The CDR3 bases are TGTGCCAGCAGCTCCCCTACCCCAGGCCAAGAGACCCAGTACTTC.

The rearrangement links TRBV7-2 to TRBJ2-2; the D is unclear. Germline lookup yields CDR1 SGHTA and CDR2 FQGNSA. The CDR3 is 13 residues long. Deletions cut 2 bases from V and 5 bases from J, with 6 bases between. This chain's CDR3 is CASSLTRTGELFF. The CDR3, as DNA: TGTGCCAGCAGCTTAACTCGGACCGGGGAGCTGTTTTTT. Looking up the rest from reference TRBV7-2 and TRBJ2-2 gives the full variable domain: GAGVSQSPSNKVTEKGKDVELRCDPISGHTALYWYRQSLGQGLEFLIYFQGNSAPDKSGLPSDRFSAERTGGSVSTLTIQRTQQEDSAVYLCASSLTRTGELFFGEGSRLTVL.

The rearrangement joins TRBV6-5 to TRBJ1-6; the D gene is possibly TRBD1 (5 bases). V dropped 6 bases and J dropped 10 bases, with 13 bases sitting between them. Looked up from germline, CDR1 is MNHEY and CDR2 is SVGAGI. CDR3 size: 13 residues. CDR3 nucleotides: TGTGCCAGCAGGTACCTCCAGGGATCACCCCTCCACTTT. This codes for CASRYLQGSPLHF.

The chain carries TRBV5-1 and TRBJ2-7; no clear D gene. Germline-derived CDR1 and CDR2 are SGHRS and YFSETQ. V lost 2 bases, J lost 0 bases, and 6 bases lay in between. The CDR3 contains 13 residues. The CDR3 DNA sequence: TGCGCCAGCAGCTTACAGAGCTCCTACGAGCAGTACTTC. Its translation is CASSLQSSYEQYF. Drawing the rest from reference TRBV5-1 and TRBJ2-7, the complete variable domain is KAGVTQTPRYLIKTRGQQVTLSCSPISGHRSVSWYQQTPGQGLQFLFEYFSETQRNKGNFPGRFSGRQFSNSRSEMNVSTLELGDSALYLCASSLQSSYEQYFGPGTRLTVT.

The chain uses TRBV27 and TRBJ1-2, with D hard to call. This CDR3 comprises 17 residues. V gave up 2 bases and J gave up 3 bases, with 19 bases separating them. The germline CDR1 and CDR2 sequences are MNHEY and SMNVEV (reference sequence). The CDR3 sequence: CASSLIPPARSYYGYTF. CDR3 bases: TGTGCCAGCAGTTTAATCCCGCCCGCACGGTCGTACTATGGCTACACCTTC.

The CDR3 DNA follows: TGTGCCAGCAGTTATCGACAGCGAACTAACTATGGCTACACCTTC. Translation: CASSYRQRTNYGYTF. The rearrangement links TRBV6-5 to TRBJ1-2, with a possible D match to TRBD1 (5 bases). Germline V gene sequence: CDR1 MNHEY, CDR2 SVGAGI. Trimming shortened V by 3 bases and J by 0 bases, and 11 bases separated the two germline ends. The CDR3 is 15 amino acids.

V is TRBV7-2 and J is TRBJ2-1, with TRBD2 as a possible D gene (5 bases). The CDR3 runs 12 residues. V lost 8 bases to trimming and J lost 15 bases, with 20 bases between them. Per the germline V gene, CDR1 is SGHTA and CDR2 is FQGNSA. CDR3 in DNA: TGTGCCAGCGGGATTGACCTGAGGGATCCGTTCTTC. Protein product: CASGIDLRDPFF.

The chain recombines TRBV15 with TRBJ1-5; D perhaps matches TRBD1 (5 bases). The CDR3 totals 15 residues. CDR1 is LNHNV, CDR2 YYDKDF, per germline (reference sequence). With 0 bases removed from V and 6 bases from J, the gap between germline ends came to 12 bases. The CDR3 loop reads CATSRDLGVSQPQHF. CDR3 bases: TGTGCCACCAGCAGAGATCTAGGGGTTTCTCAGCCCCAGCATTTT.

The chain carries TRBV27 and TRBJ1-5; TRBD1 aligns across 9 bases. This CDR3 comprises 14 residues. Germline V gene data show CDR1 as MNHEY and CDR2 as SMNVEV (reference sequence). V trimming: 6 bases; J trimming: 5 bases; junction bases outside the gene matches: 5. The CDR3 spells CASSQQGAYQPQHF. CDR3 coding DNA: TGTGCCAGCAGCCAACAGGGGGCCTATCAGCCCCAGCATTTT.

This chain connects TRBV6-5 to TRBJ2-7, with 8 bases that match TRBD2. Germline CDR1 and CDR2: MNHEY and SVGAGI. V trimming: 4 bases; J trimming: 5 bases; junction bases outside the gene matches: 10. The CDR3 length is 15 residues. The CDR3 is CASSSASAGEDEQYF. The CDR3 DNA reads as TGTGCCAGCAGTTCCGCCTCAGCGGGAGAGGACGAGCAGTACTTC.